These 14 T cell receptor beta chains were all obtained from the same sample, sequenced in a study of blood T cell repertoires in COVID-19. Produced via immunoSEQ multiplex PCR; TCRdb's table is partial and in-frame only. The data contain some 240,000 clones, over 80% of them singletons. Sequences were obtained from peripheral blood. The receptors derive from a woman aged 65 to 85 with COVID-19, enrolled during active disease.

The chain carries TRBV6-5 and TRBJ1-1; TRBD1 matches 7 bases. Germline-derived CDR1 and CDR2 are MNHEY and SVGAGI. The CDR3 contains 13 residues. Germline trimming cut 6 bases from V and 1 base from J; bases unmatched to any gene: 2. CDR3 residues: CASRQGRNTEAFF. For the CDR3, the DNA is TGTGCCAGCAGACAGGGGAGGAACACTGAAGCTTTCTTT.

The chain carries TRBV14 and TRBJ2-1, with D possibly TRBD1 on 6 matching bases. V was trimmed by 0 bases and J by 8 bases, leaving 17 bases between them. Germline V CDR1 and CDR2: SGHDN, FVKESK. This CDR3 has 16 amino acids. The CDR3 loop is CASSQDSPGVGDEQFF. The CDR3 bases are TGTGCCAGCAGCCAAGATTCGCCAGGGGTTGGGGATGAGCAGTTCTTC.

The J gene is TRBJ1-4, the V gene TRBV4-2; 7 bases fit TRBD1. The CDR3 is 17 amino acids. Germline V CDR1 and CDR2: LGHNA, YNFKEQ. V lost 2 bases to trimming and J lost 5 bases; unmatched junction nucleotides: 11. The CDR3 protein is CASSQSAGDSQNEKLFF. The CDR3 DNA sequence: TGTGCCAGCAGCCAATCTGCTGGGGACAGCCAGAATGAAAAACTGTTTTTT.

The chain links TRBV5-4 to TRBJ1-5, with unresolved D. Looked up from germline, CDR1 is SGHNT and CDR2 is YYREEE (reference sequence). Deletions cut 0 bases from V and 0 bases from J, with 10 bases between. The CDR3 has 16 amino acids. CDR3 region: CASSLGPGLSNQPQHF. CDR3 in DNA: TGTGCCAGCAGCTTGGGGCCAGGACTTAGCAATCAGCCCCAGCATTTT.

This clone was counted between two and nine times. J is TRBJ2-3 and V is TRBV4-3; TRBD2 aligns across 9 bases. The CDR3 runs to 15 residues. The germline V gene has CDR1 LGHNA and CDR2 YSLEER. The V and J ends lost 3 bases and 6 bases, in that order; junction bases with no gene match: 7. The CDR3 DNA sequence: TGCGCCAGCAGCCAGTTGGTAGCGGGAGCGGATACGCAGTATTTT. It specifies CASSQLVAGADTQYF.

This rearrangement joins TRBV7-2 to TRBJ1-1; 11 bases map to TRBD1. The CDR3 contains 16 residues. Per the germline V gene, CDR1 is SGHTA and CDR2 is FQGNSA. The junction had 12 bases not matched to a gene; V was cut back by 7 bases and J by 5 bases. The CDR3 DNA reads as TGTGCCAGCACCGGGACAGGGGGTATAAGTGTTACTGAAGCTTTCTTT. It encodes CASTGTGGISVTEAFF.

This sequence joins TRBV3-1 (or the pseudogene TRBV3-2) and TRBJ1-3; 9 nucleotides line up with TRBD1. This CDR3 is built from 16 residues. The germline V gene has CDR1 LGHDT and CDR2 YNNKEL (reference sequence). After removal of 1 base from V and 4 bases from J, the junction contained 5 bases not matched to a gene. CDR3 protein: CASSQVGTGSGNTIYF. The CDR3 DNA sequence: TGTGCCAGCAGCCAAGTCGGGACAGGGTCGGGAAACACCATATATTTT.

This chain joins TRBV2 and TRBJ1-1; 7 positions agree with TRBD1. Germline V gene lookup returns CDR1 SNHLY and CDR2 FYNNEI. There are 15 residues in the CDR3. J was trimmed by 1 base and V by 7 bases; bases with no gene match: 9. The CDR3 region has the DNA TGTGCCAGCATCAGGGACAGAGTCCGGAACACTGAAGCTTTCTTT. Protein product: CASIRDRVRNTEAFF. Based on the CDR3 plus reference TRBV2 and TRBJ1-1, the full variable domain is EPEVTQTPSHQVTQMGQEVILRCVPISNHLYFYWYRQILGQKVEFLVSFYNNEISEKSEIFDDQFSVERPDGSNFTLKIRSTKLEDSAMYFCASIRDRVRNTEAFFGQGTRLTVV.

The chain employs TRBV6-5 and TRBJ1-4; D is perhaps TRBD1 (5 bases). Germline CDR1 MNHEY, CDR2 SVGAGI. This CDR3 is built from 13 residues. With 7 bases removed from V and 6 bases from J, the gap between germline ends came to 12 bases. This CDR3 reads CASTRQSDEKLFF. In nucleotides, the CDR3 is TGTGCCAGCACAAGACAGTCGGATGAAAAACTGTTTTTT.

The chain is built from TRBV18 and TRBJ1-1, with a tentative D call TRBD1 (5 bases). Germline V CDR1 and CDR2: KGHSH, LQKENI. V was cut by 1 base and J by 2 bases, with 11 bases left in between. The CDR3 has 15 residues. The chain's CDR3 is CASSPLSGTNTEAFF. The DNA of the CDR3 is TGTGCCAGCTCACCACTATCCGGGACTAACACTGAAGCTTTCTTT.

The table lists this clone with a few counts. The chain uses TRBV5-1 and TRBJ1-3, with a possible D match to TRBD1 (6 bases). The CDR3 length is 15 residues. Trimming removed 0 bases from V and 3 bases from J, with 10 bases in between. Germline-derived CDR1 and CDR2 are SGHRS and YFSETQ. CDR3 sequence: CASSLVGGGGNTIYF. The CDR3 DNA follows: TGCGCCAGCAGCTTGGTTGGGGGCGGTGGAAACACCATATATTTT.

This sequence joins TRBV19 and TRBJ1-2; D remains unclear. V lost 6 bases and J lost 0, with 11 bases in between. Germline CDR1 LNHDA, CDR2 SQIVND (reference sequence). The CDR3 consists of 14 residues. CDR3 sequence reads: CASSAITANYGYTF. The CDR3 DNA reads as TGTGCCAGTAGCGCCATTACGGCTAACTATGGCTACACCTTC.

The chain is built from TRBV18 and TRBJ2-5, with 7 bases identical to TRBD1. The germline CDR1 and CDR2 sequences are KGHSH and LQKENI. V shed 5 bases, J shed 1 base, and the junction held 7 bases outside the gene matches. The CDR3 is 15 amino acids. CDR3 DNA: TGTGCCAGCTCAGCCGAGAAGGGGGCCCAAGAGACCCAGTACTTC. It translates to CASSAEKGAQETQYF.

The chain joins TRBV5-1 to TRBJ2-7; 7 nucleotides match TRBD1. Germline V gene sequence: CDR1 SGHRS, CDR2 YFSETQ. V shed 1 base, J shed 3 bases, and the junction held 4 bases outside the gene matches. CDR3 length: 14 residues. The CDR3: CASSLLDRSYEQYF. DNA of the CDR3: TGCGCCAGCAGCTTGTTGGACAGGAGCTACGAGCAGTACTTC. The variable domain in full, with the rest retrieved from reference TRBV5-1 and TRBJ2-7, is KAGVTQTPRYLIKTRGQQVTLSCSPISGHRSVSWYQQTPGQGLQFLFEYFSETQRNKGNFPGRFSGRQFSNSRSEMNVSTLELGDSALYLCASSLLDRSYEQYFGPGTRLTVT.